The 25 T cell receptor beta chains below all came from one sample that was sequenced in a study of blood T cells in healthy people across ages. A sample-barcoded 5' primer and a J-beta primer mix were used in a second PCR of about 7 to 11 cycles. TCRdb passed the 5' RACE reads through MiXCR, listing each CDR3 protein once. This sample has 780,000 or so distinct CDR3 sequences, with about 61% found just once. The sample comprised blood. The receptors derive from a man in his forties in good health.

V is TRBV7-9 and J is TRBJ1-2; D unclear. V lost 5 bases and J lost 6, with 16 bases in between. The CDR3 length is 14 residues. Germline loops: CDR1 SEHNR, CDR2 FQNEAQ (reference sequence). The CDR3 protein is CASSPGEVLDGYTF. CDR3 nucleotides: TGTGCCAGCAGCCCCGGTGAGGTTCTCGATGGCTACACCTTC.

CDR3: CASSLGVRGGTEAFF. The CDR3, as DNA: TGTGCCAGCAGCTTAGGGGTTCGGGGTGGGACTGAAGCTTTCTTT. The gene calls are TRBV7-8 and TRBJ1-1; no clear D. CDR1 and CDR2 from the germline V gene are SGHVS and FQNEAQ. CDR3 length: 15 amino acids. V was pared by 1 base and J by 5 bases, with 14 bases between.

This chain links TRBV14 with TRBJ2-4, with a weak D call TRBD1 (6 bases). The end of the DNA is better explained by TRBJ2-7, so the J call may be wrong. Germline V gene sequence: CDR1 SGHDN, CDR2 FVKESK. The CDR3 spans 16 residues. The CDR3 region has the DNA TGTGCCAGCAGCCAAGCCGGACGACAGGCAGGCTACGAGCAGTACTTC. Encoded protein: CASSQAGRQAGYEQYF.

The chain uses TRBV20-1 and TRBJ2-6; TRBD1 aligns across 10 bases. V lost 5 bases and J lost 1; bases outside the gene matches: 5. The CDR3 length is 16 residues. Germline V gives CDR1 DFQATT, CDR2 SNEGSKA (reference sequence). The CDR3 bases are TGCAGTGCTGCGGGACAGGGGTTTTCTGGGGCCAACGTCCTGACTTTC. It translates to CSAAGQGFSGANVLTF.

The chain joins TRBV28 to TRBJ2-7; TRBD1 aligns across 10 bases. The CDR3 spans 14 residues. Germline V gives CDR1 MDHEN, CDR2 SYDVKM. After removal of 7 bases from V and 6 bases from J, the junction contained 9 bases not matched to a gene. CDR3 nucleotides: TGTGCCAGCACCTTCTCAAGACAGGGGGCCGAGCAGTACTTC. Its protein product is CASTFSRQGAEQYF.

The J gene is TRBJ2-7, the V gene TRBV7-2; 7 bases are a match to TRBD1. V lost 3 bases, J lost 2 bases, and 4 bases stayed unmatched. CDR3 length equals 14 residues. Looked up from germline, CDR1 is SGHTA and CDR2 is FQGNSA. The CDR3 DNA reads TGTGCCAGCAGCTTTACAGGGGCCACCTACGAGCAGTACTTC. It specifies CASSFTGATYEQYF. Looking up the rest from reference TRBV7-2 and TRBJ2-7 gives the full variable domain: GAGVSQSPSNKVTEKGKDVELRCDPISGHTALYWYRQSLGQGLEFLIYFQGNSAPDKSGLPSDRFSAERTGGSVSTLTIQRTQQEDSAVYLCASSFTGATYEQYFGPGTRLTVT.

V gene TRBV20-1 combines with J gene TRBJ2-3; weak D call: TRBD2 (7 bases). Germline values: CDR1 DFQATT, CDR2 SNEGSKA (reference sequence). The CDR3 loop spans 17 amino acids. Trimming removed 3 bases at V and 1 base at J, with 20 bases between. Written as DNA, the CDR3 is TGCAGTGCTAGTTCGTGGGGGCCTACTAGCGGCACAGATACGCAGTATTTT. Its translation: CSASSWGPTSGTDTQYF.

In this sample, this clonotype turned up a few times. The V gene is TRBV10-3, the J gene TRBJ2-5; tentative D call: TRBD1 (6 bases). The V end lost 4 bases, the J end lost 3 bases, and 6 bases lay between the germline ends. Germline CDR1 is ENHRY and CDR2 is SYGVKD. CDR3 length: 12 residues. DNA for the CDR3: TGTGCCATCAGTGCAGGGGAAGAGACCCAGTACTTC. Encoded protein: CAISAGEETQYF.

The gene calls are TRBV29-1 and TRBJ2-7; D gene uncertain. Trimming removed 0 bases at V and 1 base at J, with 10 bases between. The CDR3 has 14 amino acids. The germline CDR1 and CDR2 sequences are SQVTM and ANQGSEA. CDR3 protein: CSVEDRGRSYEQYF. DNA for the CDR3: TGCAGCGTTGAAGATCGTGGGCGATCCTACGAGCAGTACTTC.

J is TRBJ2-7 and V is TRBV20-1, with 7 bases that match TRBD2. Matching the DNA end better, TRBJ2-5 makes the J call doubtful. The germline V gene encodes CDR1 DFQATT and CDR2 SNEGSKA (reference sequence). This CDR3 is 13 amino acids long. In DNA, the CDR3 is TGCAGTGCCCCAGCGGGGTCGTTGGAGACCCAGTACTTC. Translation: CSAPAGSLETQYF.

This clonotype was observed a single time. The genes are TRBV5-6 and TRBJ2-5; D unclear. CDR3 length: 15 residues. The V end lost 0 bases, the J end lost 2 bases, and 11 bases lay between the germline ends. Looked up from germline, CDR1 is SGHDT and CDR2 is YYEEEE. The CDR3 region has the DNA TGTGCCAGCAGCTTGGTGGCAGTGGAACAAGAGACCCAGTACTTC. Translation: CASSLVAVEQETQYF.

As for this clonotype: This could be a read error, since a much larger clone is one nucleotide away. V is TRBV28 and J is TRBJ2-4; D is possibly TRBD1 (5 bases). The better agreement between TRBJ2-7 and the DNA end casts doubt on the J call. The germline gives CDR1 MDHEN, CDR2 SYDVKM. This CDR3 spans 13 amino acids. Here the CDR3 DNA reads TGTGCCAGCAGTCCAGACAGATACTGCGAGCAGTACTTC. As protein: CASSPDRYCEQYF.

The chain has TRBV6-6 and TRBJ2-4; 9 bases match TRBD2. TRBJ2-7 matches the DNA end more closely, so the J call is doubtful. This CDR3 has 15 amino acids. From germline, CDR1 is MNHNY and CDR2 SVGAGI (reference sequence). CDR3 sequence: CASSYAGGPTDEQYF. DNA for the CDR3: TGTGCCAGCAGTTATGCGGGAGGGCCAACGGACGAGCAGTACTTC.

This clonotype was counted a few times. The J gene is TRBJ2-1, the V gene TRBV28; D not certain. Trimming removed 3 bases at V and 8 bases at J, with 5 bases between. Germline CDR1 MDHEN, CDR2 SYDVKM. The CDR3 spans 11 residues. CDR3 amino acids: CASSFFDEQFF. The CDR3 region has the DNA TGTGCCAGCAGTTTTTTCGATGAGCAGTTCTTC.

The V and J genes are TRBV6-5 and TRBJ1-5, with TRBD1 matching over 9 bases. There are 18 residues in the CDR3. Germline CDR1 is MNHEY and CDR2 is SVGAGI. V shed 0 bases, J shed 6 bases, and the junction held 12 bases outside the gene matches. CDR3 coding DNA: TGTGCCAGCAGTTACTCCTCCCCGGGACAGGGAATTAGTCAGCCCCAGCATTTT. The encoded protein is CASSYSSPGQGISQPQHF.

This chain uses TRBV5-5 with TRBJ1-2, with D hard to call. The CDR3 length is 14 residues. Per germline, CDR1 SGHKS and CDR2 YYEKEE (reference sequence). The germline V and J ends were trimmed by 0 bases and 6 bases, with 12 bases remaining between them. CDR3 region: CASSLASRLHGYTF. CDR3 in DNA: TGTGCCAGCAGCTTGGCCTCACGGCTCCATGGCTACACCTTC.

This clonotype has more than one count but fewer than ten. V usage is TRBV27 and J usage is TRBJ2-5, with unresolved D. Germline CDR1 is MNHEY and CDR2 is SMNVEV (reference sequence). The CDR3 runs to 16 residues. V lost 0 bases, J lost 0 bases, and 11 bases lay in between. The CDR3 region has the DNA TGTGCCAGCAGTTTATCGCTAAACAGCTACCAAGAGACCCAGTACTTC. This codes for CASSLSLNSYQETQYF.

The rearrangement joins TRBV11-1 to TRBJ2-1, with 7 bases identical to TRBD2. Losses at the gene ends were 3 bases for V and 6 bases for J; bases not matched to a gene: 14. Germline V gene data show CDR1 as SGHAT and CDR2 as FQDESV (reference sequence). The CDR3 runs 17 residues. CDR3 sequence (DNA): TGTGCCAGCAGCTTCCCATCTCGACTAGCCCGGGGCAATGAGCAGTTCTTC. Amino acid sequence: CASSFPSRLARGNEQFF.

This chain uses TRBV14 with TRBJ2-5, with no clear D. The CDR3 totals 11 residues. V gave up 3 bases and J gave up 9 bases, with 8 bases separating them. Germline V gene lookup returns CDR1 SGHDN and CDR2 FVKESK. CDR3 region: CASSQTAPQYF. The CDR3 DNA reads TGTGCCAGCAGCCAGACTGCGCCCCAGTACTTC.

This chain uses TRBV6-5 with TRBJ1-2; D is uncertain. Between the trimmed V and J ends, which lost 5 bases and 6 bases, there was a span of 7 bases. Germline values: CDR1 MNHEY, CDR2 SVGAGI. The CDR3 has 11 residues. In nucleotides, the CDR3 is TGTGCCAGCAGTGATGGGGATGGCTACACCTTC. Its translation is CASSDGDGYTF.

This clonotype was detected once. J is TRBJ2-7 and V is TRBV20-1; the match to TRBD2 covers 9 bases. The end of the DNA fits TRBJ2-4 better, so the J call may be wrong. CDR3 length: 16 residues. CDR1 and CDR2 from the germline V gene are DFQATT and SNEGSKA (reference sequence). The CDR3 DNA sequence: TGCAGTGCTAGAGCTAGCGGGAAGGGTGGCAGAAACATTCAGTACTTC. Translated, it gives CSARASGKGGRNIQYF.

The V gene is TRBV6-1, the J gene TRBJ2-1; a weak D match, TRBD1 (6 bases). This CDR3 contains 14 residues. The germline gives CDR1 MNHNS, CDR2 SASEGT. V was clipped by 1 base and J by 6 bases, with 10 bases between them. The CDR3 sequence is CASSEEDRSNEQFF. In DNA form, the CDR3 reads TGTGCCAGCAGTGAAGAGGACAGAAGCAATGAGCAGTTCTTC.

This clonotype was picked up a small number of times. The J gene is TRBJ1-2, the V gene TRBV15; the D is unclear. The CDR3 consists of 13 residues. From germline, CDR1 is LNHNV and CDR2 YYDKDF (reference sequence). Trimming pared 0 bases from V and 5 bases from J, leaving 7 bases between. CDR3 protein: CATSRDQQYGYTF. The CDR3 nucleotides read TGTGCCACCAGCAGAGATCAACAGTATGGCTACACCTTC.

This chain joins TRBV29-1 and TRBJ2-1; D not resolved. The J call may be in error: the DNA end matches TRBJ2-7 better. Looked up from germline, CDR1 is SQVTM and CDR2 is ANQGSEA. The CDR3 runs 15 residues. The chain's CDR3 is CSVEDLTGFYNEQYF. Here the CDR3 DNA reads TGCAGCGTTGAAGATTTGACGGGCTTCTACAATGAGCAGTACTTC.

The chain's CDR3 is CASTRSLLVGQPQHF. As DNA, the CDR3 is TGTGCCAGCACCCGAAGCCTCTTGGTAGGTCAGCCCCAGCATTTT. This chain connects TRBV12-3 or TRBV12-4 to TRBJ1-5; D gene ambiguous. V lost 7 bases, J lost 6 bases, and 19 bases lay in between. The CDR3 runs 15 residues.